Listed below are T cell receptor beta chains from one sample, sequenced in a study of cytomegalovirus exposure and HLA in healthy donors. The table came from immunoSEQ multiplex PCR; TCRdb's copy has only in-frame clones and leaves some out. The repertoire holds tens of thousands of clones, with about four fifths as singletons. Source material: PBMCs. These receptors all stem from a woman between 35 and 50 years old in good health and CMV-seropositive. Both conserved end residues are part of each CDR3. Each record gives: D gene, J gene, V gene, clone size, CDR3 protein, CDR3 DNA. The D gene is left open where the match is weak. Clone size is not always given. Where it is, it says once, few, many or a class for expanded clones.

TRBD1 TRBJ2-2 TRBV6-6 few CASSSGGNIGELFF TGTGCCAGCAGTTCAGGGGGCAATATCGGGGAGCTGTTTTTT
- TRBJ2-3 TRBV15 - CATSRETRSSTDTQYF TGTGCCACCAGCAGGGAAACTAGATCTAGCACAGATACGCAGTATTTT
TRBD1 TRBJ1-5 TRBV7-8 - CASSSGQGNQPQHF TGTGCCAGCAGCTCAGGACAGGGCAATCAGCCCCAGCATTTT
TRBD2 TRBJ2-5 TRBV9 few CASSSRLAGGSETQYF TGTGCCAGCAGCTCCCGACTAGCGGGGGGGTCAGAGACCCAGTACTTC
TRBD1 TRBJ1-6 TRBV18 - CTSSRSGTVGNSPLHF TGTACCAGCTCTCGCTCCGGGACAGTGGGTAATTCACCCCTCCACTTT
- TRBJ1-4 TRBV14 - CASSLADKGNEKLFF TGTGCCAGCAGCCTAGCGGACAAGGGGAATGAAAAACTGTTTTTT
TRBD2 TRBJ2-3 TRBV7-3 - CASSAPGLAGGWGHDTQYF TGTGCCAGCAGCGCCCCGGGACTAGCGGGGGGGTGGGGCCACGATACGCAGTATTTT
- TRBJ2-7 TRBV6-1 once CASSRGANTAEQYF TGTGCCAGCAGCCGCGGGGCCAACACTGCCGAGCAGTACTTC
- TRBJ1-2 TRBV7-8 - CASSLPGHYYTF TGTGCCAGCAGCTTACCGGGACACTACTACACCTTC
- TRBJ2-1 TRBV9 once CASSVTLGSHYNEQFF TGTGCCAGCAGCGTAACCCTTGGTAGCCACTACAATGAGCAGTTCTTC
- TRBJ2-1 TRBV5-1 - CASSLATSNEQFF TGCGCCAGCAGCTTGGCGACTAGCAATGAGCAGTTCTTC
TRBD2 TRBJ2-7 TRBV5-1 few CASSLGGGEYEQYF TGCGCCAGCAGCTTGGGCGGGGGGGAGTACGAGCAGTACTTC
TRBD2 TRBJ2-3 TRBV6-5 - CASNRGGSGTDTQYF TGTGCCAGCAACCGCGGGGGATCCGGCACAGATACGCAGTATTTT
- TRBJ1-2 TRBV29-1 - CSVEDLPQNYGYTF TGCAGCGTTGAAGATCTCCCCCAGAACTATGGCTACACCTTC
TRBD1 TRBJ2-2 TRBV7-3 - CASSLQGTGGTGELFF TGTGCCAGCAGCTTACAGGGGACAGGGGGCACCGGGGAGCTGTTTTTT
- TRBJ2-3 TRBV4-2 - CASSKETRNTDTQYF TGTGCCAGCAGCAAAGAGACGAGGAACACAGATACGCAGTATTTT
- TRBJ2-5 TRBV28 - CASTPGRQETQYF TGTGCCAGCACCCCCGGTAGACAAGAGACCCAGTACTTC
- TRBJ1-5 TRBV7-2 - CASSSYSNQPQHF TGTGCCAGTAGCTCCTATAGCAATCAGCCCCAGCATTTT
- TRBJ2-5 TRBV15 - CATSREAPGKATETQYF TGTGCCACCAGCAGAGAGGCTCCAGGGAAGGCAACGGAGACCCAGTACTTC
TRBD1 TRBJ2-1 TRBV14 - CASSQIGQGAGNEQFF TGTGCCAGCAGCCAAATCGGACAGGGGGCTGGCAATGAGCAGTTCTTC
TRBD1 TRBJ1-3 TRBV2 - CASIQGASTIYF TGTGCCAGCATACAGGGGGCGAGCACCATATATTTT
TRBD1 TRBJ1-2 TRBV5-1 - CATSGQGAGYGYTF TGCGCCACCTCGGGACAGGGGGCAGGCTATGGCTACACCTTC
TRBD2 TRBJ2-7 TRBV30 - CAWSIAGGLYEQYF TGTGCCTGGAGCATAGCGGGGGGTCTCTACGAGCAGTACTTC
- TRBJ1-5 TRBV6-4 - CASSDSRRGDQPQHF TGTGCCAGCAGTGACTCACGCAGGGGAGATCAGCCCCAGCATTTT
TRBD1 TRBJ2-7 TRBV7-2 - CASSPTVGQGYEQYF TGTGCCAGCAGCCCGACCGTTGGACAGGGGTACGAGCAGTACTTC